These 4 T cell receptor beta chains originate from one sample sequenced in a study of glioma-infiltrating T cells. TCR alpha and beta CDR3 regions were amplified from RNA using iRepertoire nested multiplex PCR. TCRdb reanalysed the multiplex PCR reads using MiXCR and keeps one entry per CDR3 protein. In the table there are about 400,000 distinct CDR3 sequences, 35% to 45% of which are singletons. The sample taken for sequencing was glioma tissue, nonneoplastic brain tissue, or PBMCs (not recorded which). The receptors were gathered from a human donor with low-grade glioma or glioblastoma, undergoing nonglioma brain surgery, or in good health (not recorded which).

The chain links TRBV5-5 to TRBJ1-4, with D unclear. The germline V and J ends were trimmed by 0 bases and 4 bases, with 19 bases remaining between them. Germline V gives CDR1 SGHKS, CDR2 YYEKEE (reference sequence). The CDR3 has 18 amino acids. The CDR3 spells CASSLVFRTLPVNEKLFF. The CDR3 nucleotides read TGTGCCAGCAGCTTGGTTTTTCGGACTCTCCCCGTTAATGAAAAACTGTTTTTT.

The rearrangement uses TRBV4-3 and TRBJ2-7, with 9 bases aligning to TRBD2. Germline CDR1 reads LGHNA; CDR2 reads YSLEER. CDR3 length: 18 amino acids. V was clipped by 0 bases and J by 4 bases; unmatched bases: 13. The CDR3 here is CASSQDPSGTASEYEQYF. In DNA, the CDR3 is TGCGCCAGCAGCCAAGATCCTAGCGGGACGGCCTCGGAATACGAGCAGTACTTC.

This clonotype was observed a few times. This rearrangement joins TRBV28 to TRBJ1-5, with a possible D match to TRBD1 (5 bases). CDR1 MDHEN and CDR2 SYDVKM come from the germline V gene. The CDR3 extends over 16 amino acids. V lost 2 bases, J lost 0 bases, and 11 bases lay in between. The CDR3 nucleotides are TGTGCCAGCAGTTTACGGGGCAGTTATAGCAATCAGCCCCAGCATTTT. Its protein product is CASSLRGSYSNQPQHF.

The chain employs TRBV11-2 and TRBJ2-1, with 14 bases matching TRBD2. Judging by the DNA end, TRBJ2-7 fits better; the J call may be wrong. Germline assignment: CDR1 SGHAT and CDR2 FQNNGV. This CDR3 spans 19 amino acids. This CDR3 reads CASAQRGTSGSHGRNEQYF. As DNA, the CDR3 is TGTGCCAGCGCACAGAGGGGGACTAGCGGGAGCCACGGCCGGAACGAGCAGTACTTC.